The subject of this entry is one TCR beta chain. The trim removed 4 bases at V and 7 bases at J, leaving 5 bases unmatched. The germline gives CDR1 SGHKS, CDR2 YYEKEE (reference sequence). The CDR3 is made up of 14 amino acids. The sample belongs to a study of blood T cell repertoires in COVID-19. Profiling relied on immunoSEQ multiplex PCR, and the TCRdb table lists in-frame clones only, not all of them. The data contain about 270,000 clones, around 81% of them seen just once; the ten biggest clones take up just under 3%. This chain links TRBV5-5 with TRBJ1-6; 7 nucleotides match TRBD1. This receptor was taken from a woman between 55 and 75 years old with active or convalescent COVID-19. The specimen was peripheral blood. In DNA form, the CDR3 reads TGTGCCAGCAGCGGGGGACAGTCCAATTCACCCCTCCACTTT. It specifies CASSGGQSNSPLHF.